The next 24 T cell receptor beta chains were all read from a single sample in a study of blood T cells in healthy people across ages. A second PCR, run for about 7 to 11 cycles, used a sample-barcoded 5' primer plus a J-beta primer mix. TCRdb fed the 5' RACE reads into MiXCR, producing one record per CDR3 protein. The sample lists around 1.5 million distinct CDR3 sequences, 42% seen once, with under 8% in the top ten. The sequencing sample was made of blood. The receptors were gathered from a woman between 18 and 29 years old in good health.

Only a few counts were recorded for this clonotype. The chain employs TRBV28 and TRBJ2-6, with D possibly TRBD2 on 6 matching bases. CDR1 is MDHEN and CDR2 is SYDVKM in the germline V gene. This CDR3 spans 15 amino acids. V was shortened by 4 bases and J by 0 bases, with 7 bases between the two germline ends. The CDR3 is CASSSGDSGANVLTF. The CDR3 coding sequence is TGTGCCAGCAGTTCGGGGGACTCTGGGGCCAACGTCCTGACTTTC.

With regard to this clonotype: A much larger clone sits a single nucleotide away, making a read error possible. Written as DNA, the CDR3 is TGTGCCAGCAGCTTATTCGCCGGGACAGGGGTCTACAATGAGCGGTTCTTC. Translation: CASSLFAGTGVYNERFF. The chain couples TRBV7-2 to TRBJ2-1; TRBD1 aligns across 10 bases. Germline lookup yields CDR1 SGHTA and CDR2 FQGNSA. This CDR3 spans 17 amino acids. Together with reference TRBV7-2 and TRBJ2-1, the CDR3 gives the full variable domain: GAGVSQSPSNKVTEKGKDVELRCDPISGHTALYWYRQSLGQGLEFLIYFQGNSAPDKSGLPSDRFSAERTGGSVSTLTIQRTQQEDSAVYLCASSLFAGTGVYNERFFGPGTRLTVL.

V is TRBV7-9 and J is TRBJ1-2; D gene uncertain. The CDR3 extends over 15 amino acids. Trimming took 4 bases from V and 0 from J, leaving 12 bases between them. Looked up from germline, CDR1 is SEHNR and CDR2 is FQNEAQ (reference sequence). This CDR3 reads CASSSPGVSNYGYTF. CDR3 sequence (DNA): TGTGCCAGCAGCTCCCCCGGGGTCTCTAACTATGGCTACACCTTC.

The chain carries TRBV15 and TRBJ1-2; D is unclear. The V gene's germline CDR1 is LNHNV and CDR2 YYDKDF (reference sequence). V lost 0 bases and J 4 bases, leaving 6 bases between the germline ends. The CDR3 has 13 amino acids. CDR3 coding DNA: TGTGCCACCAGCAGAGATTCGGTCTATGGCTACACCTTC. Protein: CATSRDSVYGYTF.

This sequence joins TRBV10-3 and TRBJ1-2, with TRBD1 matching 7 bases. Per the germline V gene, CDR1 is ENHRY and CDR2 is SYGVKD. The CDR3 has 14 residues. Germline trimming cut 0 bases from V and 8 bases from J; bases unmatched to any gene: 6. The chain's CDR3 is CAISESKTGPGYTF. CDR3 DNA sequence: TGTGCCATCAGTGAGTCTAAGACAGGGCCGGGCTACACCTTC.

The chain uses TRBV3-1 and TRBJ2-1; 13 bases are shared with TRBD2. There are 18 residues in the CDR3. Germline assignment: CDR1 LGHDT and CDR2 YNNKEL (reference sequence). Unmatched junction bases numbered 15, after V lost 4 bases and J lost 9 bases. CDR3 region: CASSLLPTSGRAEGEQFF. The CDR3 region has the DNA TGTGCCAGCAGCCTCCTACCAACTAGCGGGAGGGCCGAAGGTGAGCAGTTCTTC.

The chain couples TRBV28 to TRBJ2-1; TRBD2 matches 10 bases. Looked up from germline, CDR1 is MDHEN and CDR2 is SYDVKM. V trimming: 6 bases; J trimming: 6 bases; junction bases outside the gene matches: 8. This CDR3 comprises 15 residues. This CDR3 reads CASSRGSGGANEQFF. The CDR3 bases are TGTGCCAGCAGCCGGGGGAGCGGGGGGGCCAATGAGCAGTTCTTC.

The chain uses TRBV9 and TRBJ1-5; D ambiguous. The ends were cut back, 4 bases at V and 2 bases at J, with 10 bases in the middle. The CDR3 has 14 residues. CDR1 is SGDLS and CDR2 is YYNGEE in the germline V gene. The CDR3 DNA follows: TGTGCCAGCAGCTCCGAACCCGGCAATCAGCCCCAGCATTTT. It yields the protein CASSSEPGNQPQHF.

In its sample, this clonotype was seen a few times. The chain employs TRBV2 and TRBJ2-6, with a weak D call TRBD1 (6 bases). CDR3 size: 18 residues. The V gene lost 6 bases and the J gene lost 0 bases, with 18 bases spanning the gap. CDR1 SNHLY and CDR2 FYNNEI come from the germline V gene. The chain's CDR3 is CASRVLGAPGSGANVLTF. CDR3 in DNA: TGTGCCAGCAGGGTACTGGGGGCGCCAGGCTCTGGGGCCAACGTCCTGACTTTC.

J is TRBJ2-1 and V is TRBV12-3 or TRBV12-4, with 10 bases identical to TRBD2. The CDR3 is 19 amino acids. The V and J ends lost 1 base and 1 base, in that order; junction bases with no gene match: 10. DNA of the CDR3: TGTGCCAGCAGTTTAGATGCTAGCGGGAGTCCCCCATCCTACAATGAGCAGTTCTTC. Translated, it gives CASSLDASGSPPSYNEQFF.

The chain uses TRBV28 and TRBJ1-2; 9 bases map to TRBD1. V gave up 5 bases and J gave up 7 bases; unmatched junction bases: 17. Germline CDR1 reads MDHEN; CDR2 reads SYDVKM. This CDR3 spans 17 amino acids. The CDR3 DNA reads as TGTGCCAGCAGTCTAGGGTTTCCGGGACAGGGTAGACGTGGCTACACCTTC. It yields the protein CASSLGFPGQGRRGYTF.

V gene TRBV3-1 combines with J gene TRBJ2-7, with 7 bases aligning to TRBD2. Trimming took 0 bases from V and 0 from J; bases not matched to a gene: 11. The V gene's germline CDR1 is LGHDT and CDR2 YNNKEL (reference sequence). The CDR3 consists of 18 residues. CDR3 residues: CASSQEAGTIKSSYEQYF. In DNA, the CDR3 is TGTGCCAGCAGCCAAGAGGCAGGGACTATCAAAAGCTCCTACGAGCAGTACTTC.

This chain links TRBV7-8 with TRBJ2-7, with D possibly called TRBD1 or TRBD2 (5 bases each). Germline loops: CDR1 SGHVS, CDR2 FQNEAQ. The CDR3 is made up of 14 amino acids. The ends were cut back, 3 bases at V and 2 bases at J, with 11 bases in the middle. The DNA for the CDR3 is TGTGCCAGCAGCTTTGGGACCACGGCCTACGAGCAGTACTTC. Amino acid sequence: CASSFGTTAYEQYF. The full variable domain, in which reference TRBV7-8 and TRBJ2-7 provide the parts outside the CDR3, is GAGVSQSPRYKVAKRGQDVALRCDPISGHVSLFWYQQALGQGPEFLTYFQNEAQLDKSGLPSDRFFAERPEGSVSTLKIQRTQQEDSAVYLCASSFGTTAYEQYFGPGTRLTVT.

V is TRBV29-1 and J is TRBJ1-2; perhaps TRBD1 as D (5 bases). Deletions cut 5 bases from V and 3 bases from J, with 10 bases between. The germline V gene encodes CDR1 SQVTM and CDR2 ANQGSEA. This CDR3 has 12 residues. The CDR3 is CSVRRGDYGYTF. CDR3 in DNA: TGCAGCGTTAGACGAGGGGACTATGGCTACACCTTC.

In this sample, this clonotype turned up once. The chain recombines TRBV2 with TRBJ1-2; no clear D. The CDR3 length is 11 residues. The V end was cut by 1 base, the J end by 11 bases, with 8 bases between. Germline CDR1 and CDR2: SNHLY and FYNNEI. CDR3 region: CASSEVRPYTF. The CDR3 DNA follows: TGTGCCAGCAGTGAAGTCCGGCCTTACACCTTC. Together with reference TRBV2 and TRBJ1-2, the CDR3 gives the full variable domain: EPEVTQTPSHQVTQMGQEVILRCVPISNHLYFYWYRQILGQKVEFLVSFYNNEISEKSEIFDDQFSVERPDGSNFTLKIRSTKLEDSAMYFCASSEVRPYTFGSGTRLTVV.

The CDR3: CASSEGTGGLQKLFF. CDR3 in DNA: TGTGCCAGCAGTGAAGGGACAGGGGGGTTGCAAAAACTGTTTTTT. The chain combines TRBV6-1 with TRBJ1-4; TRBD1 matches at 10 bases. Trimming took 1 base from V and 9 from J; bases not matched to a gene: 5. The CDR3 has 15 residues. Germline assignment: CDR1 MNHNS and CDR2 SASEGT.

The chain joins TRBV27 to TRBJ2-1; D is perhaps TRBD2 (6 bases). The CDR3 has 13 amino acids. V lost 8 bases to trimming and J lost 7 bases, with 15 bases between them. Germline loops: CDR1 MNHEY, CDR2 SMNVEV (reference sequence). The CDR3: CASCPGVSNEQFF. In DNA form, the CDR3 reads TGTGCCAGCTGCCCGGGGGTTAGTAATGAGCAGTTCTTC.

The genes are TRBV7-9 and TRBJ2-5, with 9 bases identical to TRBD2. V lost 5 bases to trimming and J lost 1 base; unmatched junction nucleotides: 11. In germline, CDR1 is SEHNR, CDR2 FQNEAQ (reference sequence). The CDR3 is 17 residues long. The CDR3 reads CASSPGVAGASQETQYF. The CDR3 nucleotides are TGTGCCAGCAGCCCCGGGGTAGCGGGAGCCTCCCAAGAGACCCAGTACTTC.

This chain links TRBV15 with TRBJ2-1; D tentatively reads TRBD1 or TRBD2 (5 bases each). V dropped 3 bases and J dropped 0 bases, with 21 bases sitting between them. This CDR3 is built from 19 residues. Germline V gene sequence: CDR1 LNHNV, CDR2 YYDKDF (reference sequence). CDR3 in DNA: TGTGCCACCAGCAGCATGAGGTTGGGACCCTTAAGCTCCTACAATGAGCAGTTCTTC. Its translation: CATSSMRLGPLSSYNEQFF.

This clonotype has more than one count but fewer than ten. The gene calls are TRBV2 and TRBJ1-2; D is ambiguous. Deletions cut 6 bases from V and 0 bases from J, with 20 bases between. The CDR3 loop spans 17 amino acids. Germline loops: CDR1 SNHLY, CDR2 FYNNEI. For the CDR3, the DNA is TGTGCCAGCAGCCAAGACGCCCCGGACGTCTCTAACTATGGCTACACCTTC. Its translation: CASSQDAPDVSNYGYTF.

This clonotype was counted only a few times. The chain couples TRBV25-1 to TRBJ2-5; 10 nucleotides match TRBD1. The DNA end is a closer match to TRBJ2-7, so the J assignment may be wrong. There are 14 residues in the CDR3. The germline V gene has CDR1 MGHDK and CDR2 SYGVNS. Here the CDR3 DNA reads TGTGCCAGCAGTGACGGGACAGGGGCCTACGAGCAGTACTTC. Its protein is CASSDGTGAYEQYF.

The genes are TRBV20-1 and TRBJ2-3; no definite D call. The germline gives CDR1 DFQATT, CDR2 SNEGSKA (reference sequence). The CDR3 is 15 amino acids. V was clipped by 2 bases and J by 2 bases, with 14 bases between them. CDR3 loop: CSARYPDGSTDTQYF. The CDR3 DNA sequence: TGCAGTGCTAGATATCCTGACGGCTCCACAGATACGCAGTATTTT.

V and J are TRBV4-2 and TRBJ2-7, with TRBD2 as a possible D gene (6 bases). With 1 base removed from V and 0 bases from J, the gap between germline ends came to 16 bases. This CDR3 has 17 amino acids. CDR1 and CDR2 (germline): LGHNA, YNFKEQ. The CDR3 nucleotides read TGTGCCAGCAGCCAAGTGGGAGGAGCGCCGAGCTCCTACGAGCAGTACTTC. It is translated as CASSQVGGAPSSYEQYF.

This clonotype was detected a few times. The chain links TRBV7-9 to TRBJ2-1; D is unresolved. V was trimmed by 8 bases and J by 7 bases, leaving 12 bases between them. The CDR3 totals 12 residues. Germline CDR1 SEHNR, CDR2 FQNEAQ (reference sequence). CDR3 protein: CASSRLLNEQFF. The CDR3 DNA is TGTGCCAGCTCTAGGCTCCTAAATGAGCAGTTCTTC.